This record covers a single T cell receptor (beta chain). Both 60 Vbeta primers and 13 Jbeta primers went into the PCR. Here immunoSEQ multiplex PCR was the method, and the copy in TCRdb shows in-frame clones only, minus some. Counted here are around 150,000 clones, over 70% occurring once; the ten biggest clones make up around a tenth. This entry is derived from a study of cytomegalovirus exposure and HLA in healthy donors. Germline V gives CDR1 MNHNS, CDR2 SASEGT. V lost 6 bases and J lost 6, with 15 bases in between. There are 13 residues in the CDR3. The chain is built from TRBV6-1 and TRBJ2-7, with D tentatively TRBD1 (8 bases). This TCR derives from a man aged 18 to 35 in good health and CMV-seropositive. The sequenced sample consisted of PBMCs. The CDR3, as DNA: TGTGCCAGCAGGGAGACAGGGGAGGGCGAGCAGTACTTC. Translation: CASRETGEGEQYF.